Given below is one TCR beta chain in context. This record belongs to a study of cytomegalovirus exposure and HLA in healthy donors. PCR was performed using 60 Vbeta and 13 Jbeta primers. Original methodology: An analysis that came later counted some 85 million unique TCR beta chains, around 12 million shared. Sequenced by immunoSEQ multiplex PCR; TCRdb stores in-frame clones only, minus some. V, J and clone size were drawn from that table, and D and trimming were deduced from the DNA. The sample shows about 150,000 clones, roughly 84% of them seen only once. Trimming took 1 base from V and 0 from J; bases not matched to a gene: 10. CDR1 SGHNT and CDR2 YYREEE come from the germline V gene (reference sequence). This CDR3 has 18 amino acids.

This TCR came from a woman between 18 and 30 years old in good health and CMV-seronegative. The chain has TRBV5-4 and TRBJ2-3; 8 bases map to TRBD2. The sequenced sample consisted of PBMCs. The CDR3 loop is CASSLRLGGASSTDTQYF. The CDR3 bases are TGTGCCAGCAGCTTGCGACTCGGGGGGGCCTCTAGCACAGATACGCAGTATTTT.